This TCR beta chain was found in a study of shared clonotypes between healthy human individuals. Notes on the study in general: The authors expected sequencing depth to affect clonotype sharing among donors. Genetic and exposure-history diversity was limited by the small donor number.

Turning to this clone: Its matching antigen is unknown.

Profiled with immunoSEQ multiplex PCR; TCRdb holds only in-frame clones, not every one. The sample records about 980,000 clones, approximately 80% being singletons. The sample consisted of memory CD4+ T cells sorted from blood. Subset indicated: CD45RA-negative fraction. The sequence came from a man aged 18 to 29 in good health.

The CDR3: CASSKNNEQFF. In DNA, the CDR3 is TGTGCCAGTAGTAAAAACAATGAGCAGTTCTTC. V is TRBV19 and J is TRBJ2-1; D remains ambiguous. The CDR3 is 11 amino acids. Germline V CDR1 and CDR2: LNHDA, SQIVND (reference sequence). V was shortened by 4 bases and J by 5 bases, with 3 bases between the two germline ends.